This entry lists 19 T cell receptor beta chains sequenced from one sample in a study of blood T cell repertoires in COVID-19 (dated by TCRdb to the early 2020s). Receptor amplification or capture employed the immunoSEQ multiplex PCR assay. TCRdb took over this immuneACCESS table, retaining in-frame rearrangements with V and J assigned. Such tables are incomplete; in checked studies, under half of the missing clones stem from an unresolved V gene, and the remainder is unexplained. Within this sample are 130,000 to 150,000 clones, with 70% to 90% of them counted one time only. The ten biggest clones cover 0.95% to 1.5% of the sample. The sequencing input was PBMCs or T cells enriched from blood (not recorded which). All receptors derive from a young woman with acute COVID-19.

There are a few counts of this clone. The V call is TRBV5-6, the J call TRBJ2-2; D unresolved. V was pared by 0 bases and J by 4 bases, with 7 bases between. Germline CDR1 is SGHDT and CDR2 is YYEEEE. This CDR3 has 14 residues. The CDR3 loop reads CASSLVWATGELFF. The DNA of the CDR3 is TGTGCCAGCAGCTTGGTTTGGGCCACCGGGGAGCTGTTTTTT.

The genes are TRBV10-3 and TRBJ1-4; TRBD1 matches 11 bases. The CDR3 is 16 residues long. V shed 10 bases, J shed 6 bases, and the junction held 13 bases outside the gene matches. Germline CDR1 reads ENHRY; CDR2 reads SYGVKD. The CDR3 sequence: CATRDRTGGADEKLFF. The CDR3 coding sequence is TGTGCCACACGGGACAGGACAGGGGGCGCTGATGAAAAACTGTTTTTT.

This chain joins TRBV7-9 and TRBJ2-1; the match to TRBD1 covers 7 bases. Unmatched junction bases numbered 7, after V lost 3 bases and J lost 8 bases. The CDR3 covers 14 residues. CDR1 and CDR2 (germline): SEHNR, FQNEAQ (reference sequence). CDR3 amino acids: CASSFRQGPDEQFF. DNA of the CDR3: TGTGCCAGCAGCTTTAGACAGGGTCCGGATGAGCAGTTCTTC.

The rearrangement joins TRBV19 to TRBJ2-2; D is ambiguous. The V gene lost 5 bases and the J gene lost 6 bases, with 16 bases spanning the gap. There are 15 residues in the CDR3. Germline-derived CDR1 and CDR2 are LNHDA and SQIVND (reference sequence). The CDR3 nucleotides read TGTGCCAGTAGTCTGGGTACGGCCGCGGCCGGGGAGCTGTTTTTT. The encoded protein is CASSLGTAAAGELFF.

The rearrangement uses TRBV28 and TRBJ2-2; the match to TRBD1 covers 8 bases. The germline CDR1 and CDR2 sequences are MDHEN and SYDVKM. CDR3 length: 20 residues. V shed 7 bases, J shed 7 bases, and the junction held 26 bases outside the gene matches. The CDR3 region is CASTPWGFGQDRVENGELFF. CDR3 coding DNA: TGTGCCAGCACTCCATGGGGGTTTGGACAGGACAGGGTTGAGAACGGGGAGCTGTTTTTT. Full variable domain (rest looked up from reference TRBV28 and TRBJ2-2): DVKVTQSSRYLVKRTGEKVFLECVQDMDHENMFWYRQDPGLGLRLIYFSYDVKMKEKGDIPEGYSVSREKKERFSLILESASTNQTSMYLCASTPWGFGQDRVENGELFFGEGSRLTVL.

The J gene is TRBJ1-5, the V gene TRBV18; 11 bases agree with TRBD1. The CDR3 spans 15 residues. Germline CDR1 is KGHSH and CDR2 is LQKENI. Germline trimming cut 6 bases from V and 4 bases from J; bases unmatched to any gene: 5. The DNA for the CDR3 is TGTGCCAGCTCTCCGGGACAGGGGGAAAATCAGCCCCAGCATTTT. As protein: CASSPGQGENQPQHF.

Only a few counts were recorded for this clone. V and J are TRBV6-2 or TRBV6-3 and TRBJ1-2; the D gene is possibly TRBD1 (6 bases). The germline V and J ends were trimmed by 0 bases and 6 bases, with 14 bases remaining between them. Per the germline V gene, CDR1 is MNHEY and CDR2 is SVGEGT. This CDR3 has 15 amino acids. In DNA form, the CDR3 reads TGTGCCAGCAGTTACTCTATGGGCAGGGGAGATGGCTACACCTTC. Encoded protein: CASSYSMGRGDGYTF.

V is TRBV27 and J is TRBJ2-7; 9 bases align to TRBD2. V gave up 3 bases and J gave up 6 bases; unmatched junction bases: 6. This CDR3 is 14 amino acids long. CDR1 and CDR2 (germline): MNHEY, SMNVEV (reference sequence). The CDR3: CASSLLAGVGEQYF. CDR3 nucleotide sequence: TGTGCCAGCAGTTTGTTAGCGGGAGTTGGCGAGCAGTACTTC.

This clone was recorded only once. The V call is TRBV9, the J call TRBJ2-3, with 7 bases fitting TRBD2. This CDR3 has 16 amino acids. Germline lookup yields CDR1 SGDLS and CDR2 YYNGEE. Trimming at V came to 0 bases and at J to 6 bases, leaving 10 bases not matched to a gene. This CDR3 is CASSVVAGGTGDTQYF. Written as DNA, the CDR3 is TGTGCCAGCAGCGTAGTAGCGGGTGGAACGGGCGATACGCAGTATTTT.

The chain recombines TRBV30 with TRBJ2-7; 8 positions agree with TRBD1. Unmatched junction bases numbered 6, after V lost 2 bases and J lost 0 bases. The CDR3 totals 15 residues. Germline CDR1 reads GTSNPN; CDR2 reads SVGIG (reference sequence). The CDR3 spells CAWSSPGQASYEQYF. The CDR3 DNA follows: TGTGCCTGGAGTTCCCCGGGACAGGCCTCCTACGAGCAGTACTTC.

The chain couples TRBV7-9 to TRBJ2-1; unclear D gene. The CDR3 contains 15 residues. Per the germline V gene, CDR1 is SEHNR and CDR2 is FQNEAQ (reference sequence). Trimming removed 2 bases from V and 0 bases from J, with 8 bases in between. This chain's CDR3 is CASSLSHYSYNEQFF. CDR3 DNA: TGTGCCAGCAGCTTAAGCCACTACTCCTACAATGAGCAGTTCTTC.

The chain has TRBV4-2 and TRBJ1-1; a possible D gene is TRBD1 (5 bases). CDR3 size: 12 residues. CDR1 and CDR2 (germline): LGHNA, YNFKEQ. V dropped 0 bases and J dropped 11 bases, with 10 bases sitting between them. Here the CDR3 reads CASSQEGQVAFF. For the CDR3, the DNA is TGTGCCAGCAGCCAAGAGGGGCAAGTGGCTTTCTTT.

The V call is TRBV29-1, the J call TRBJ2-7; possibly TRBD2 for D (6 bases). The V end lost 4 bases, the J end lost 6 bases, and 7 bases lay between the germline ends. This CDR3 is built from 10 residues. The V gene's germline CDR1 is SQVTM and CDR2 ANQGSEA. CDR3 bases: TGCAGCGTTGTAGCGGCCGAGCAGTACTTC. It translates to CSVVAAEQYF.

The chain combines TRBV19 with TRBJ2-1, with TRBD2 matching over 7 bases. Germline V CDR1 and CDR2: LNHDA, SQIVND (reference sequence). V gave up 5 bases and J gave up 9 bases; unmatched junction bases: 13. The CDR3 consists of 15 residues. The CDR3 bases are TGTGCCAGTAGTTGGGGCGGGGAGGGCTCGAGTGAGCAGTTCTTC. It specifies CASSWGGEGSSEQFF.

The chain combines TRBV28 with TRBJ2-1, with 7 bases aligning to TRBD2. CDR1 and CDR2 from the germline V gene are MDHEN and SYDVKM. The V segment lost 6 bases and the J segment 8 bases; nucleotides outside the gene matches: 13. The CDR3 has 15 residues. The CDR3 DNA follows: TGTGCCAGCAGACAAACTAGCGAGGTCATCTATGAGCAGTTCTTC. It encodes CASRQTSEVIYEQFF.

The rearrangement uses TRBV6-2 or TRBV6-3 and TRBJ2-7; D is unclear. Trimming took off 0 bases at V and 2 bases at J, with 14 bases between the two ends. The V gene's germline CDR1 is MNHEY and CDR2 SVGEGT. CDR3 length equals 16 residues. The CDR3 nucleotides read TGTGCCAGCAGTTACTCACACATGACTGGTCCCTACGAGCAGTACTTC. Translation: CASSYSHMTGPYEQYF.

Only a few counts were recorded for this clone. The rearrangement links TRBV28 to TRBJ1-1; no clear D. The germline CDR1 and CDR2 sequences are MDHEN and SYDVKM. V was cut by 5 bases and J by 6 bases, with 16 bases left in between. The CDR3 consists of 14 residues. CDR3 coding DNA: TGTGCCAGCAGTCCCGGGATGCAAAGCGCTGAAGCTTTCTTT. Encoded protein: CASSPGMQSAEAFF.

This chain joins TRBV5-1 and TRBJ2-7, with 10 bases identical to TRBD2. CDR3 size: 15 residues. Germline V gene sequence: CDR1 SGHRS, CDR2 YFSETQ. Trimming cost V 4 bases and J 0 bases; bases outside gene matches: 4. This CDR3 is CASSQTSGYSYEQYF. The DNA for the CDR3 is TGCGCCAGCAGCCAGACTAGCGGGTACTCCTACGAGCAGTACTTC.

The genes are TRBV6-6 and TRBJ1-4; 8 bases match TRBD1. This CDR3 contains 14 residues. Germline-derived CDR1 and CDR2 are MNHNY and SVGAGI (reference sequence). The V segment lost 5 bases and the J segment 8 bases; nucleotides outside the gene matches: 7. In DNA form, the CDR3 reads TGTGCCAGCAGTCGAGGACAGGGTTTCGAAAAACTGTTTTTT. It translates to CASSRGQGFEKLFF.